Each of the 25 T cell receptor beta chains below was sequenced from the same sample in a study of shared clonotypes between healthy human individuals. Sequencing used immunoSEQ multiplex PCR; TCRdb keeps in-frame clones, though not all of them. The sample records some 530,000 clones, approximately 81% being singletons. The sequencing input was PBMCs. These TCRs come from a woman aged 35 to 49 in good health. Some clones in this sample may be carry-over from other donors' samples.

As to this clone: This probably arose from a read error, given a far larger clone one base away. This CDR3 is also generated by other DNA sequences in the sample. The J gene is TRBJ2-7, the V gene TRBV4-3; 7 bases align to TRBD2. CDR3 size: 14 residues. Germline CDR1 reads LGHNA; CDR2 reads YSLEER. CDR3 coding DNA: TGCGCTAGCAGCCGAGGGAGCGGGGCCTACGAGCAGTACTTC. Protein sequence: CASSRGSGAYEQYF.

The rearrangement uses TRBV10-1 and TRBJ2-1; TRBD2 aligns across 10 bases. The CDR3 is 15 residues long. CDR1 and CDR2 from the germline V gene are WNHNN and SYGVQD (reference sequence). V lost 4 bases to trimming and J lost 10 bases; unmatched junction nucleotides: 10. The CDR3 DNA reads TGCGCCAGCAGTGTAAGCGGGAGGGGGGGAAAGGAGCAGTTCTTC. Protein sequence: CASSVSGRGGKEQFF.

This clone occurred many times. This chain joins TRBV6-1 and TRBJ2-1; no definite D call. V lost 7 bases, J lost 5 bases, and 12 bases lay in between. The CDR3 is 13 residues long. CDR1 and CDR2 (germline): MNHNS, SASEGT. CDR3 DNA: TGTGCCAGCAACGAACCCCTGAACAATGAGCAGTTCTTC. As protein: CASNEPLNNEQFF.

The rearrangement links TRBV6-5 to TRBJ2-5; 8 nucleotides align to TRBD1. CDR1 is MNHEY and CDR2 is SVGAGI in the germline V gene. V lost 1 base, J lost 5 bases, and 3 bases stayed unmatched. The CDR3 runs to 14 residues. The CDR3 is CASSYWDRPETQYF. For the CDR3, the DNA is TGTGCCAGCAGTTACTGGGACAGGCCGGAGACCCAGTACTTC.

The chain links TRBV2 to TRBJ2-7; D remains unclear. CDR3 length equals 15 residues. V was cut by 3 bases and J by 2 bases, with 14 bases left in between. CDR1 and CDR2 (germline): SNHLY, FYNNEI. The CDR3 reads CASSDRVWAAYEQYF. The CDR3 region has the DNA TGTGCCAGCAGTGACAGAGTGTGGGCAGCCTACGAGCAGTACTTC.

V gene TRBV5-1 combines with J gene TRBJ2-1; 13 nucleotides line up with TRBD2. The CDR3 consists of 16 residues. Germline values: CDR1 SGHRS, CDR2 YFSETQ. J gave up 9 bases and V 4 bases, and 10 bases lay outside the gene matches. CDR3: CASSTGLAGVNSEQFF. The CDR3 DNA reads TGCGCCAGCAGCACCGGACTAGCGGGAGTGAATAGTGAGCAGTTCTTC.

The J gene is TRBJ2-5, the V gene TRBV5-1; D possibly uses TRBD1 or TRBD2 (7 bases each). V was cut by 2 bases and J by 4 bases, with 15 bases left in between. The CDR3 runs 15 residues. CDR1 and CDR2 (germline): SGHRS, YFSETQ. DNA for the CDR3: TGCGCCAGCAGCTTAAGACAGGGAGGGGGAGAGACCCAGTACTTC. Amino acids: CASSLRQGGGETQYF. The whole variable domain, remainder taken from reference TRBV5-1 and TRBJ2-5, is KAGVTQTPRYLIKTRGQQVTLSCSPISGHRSVSWYQQTPGQGLQFLFEYFSETQRNKGNFPGRFSGRQFSNSRSEMNVSTLELGDSALYLCASSLRQGGGETQYFGPGTRLLVL.

The chain links TRBV18 to TRBJ2-3, with no clear D. From germline, CDR1 is KGHSH and CDR2 LQKENI. The ends were cut back, 5 bases at V and 1 base at J, with 13 bases in the middle. This CDR3 has 15 amino acids. This CDR3 reads CASSEAGVGTDTQYF. The CDR3 DNA follows: TGTGCCAGCTCAGAGGCCGGAGTGGGCACAGATACGCAGTATTTT.

Comment on this clone: Its ends do not fully match the called genes, so a read error is possible. This chain joins TRBV11-2 and TRBJ2-1; 9 positions match TRBD2. CDR1 SGHAT and CDR2 FQNNGV come from the germline V gene. The CDR3 runs to 13 residues. CDR3 nucleotides: TGTGCGAGCAGCCTAGCGGGACTCAATGAGCAGTTCTTC. Encoded protein: CASSLAGLNEQFF.

The chain links TRBV7-9 to TRBJ2-5; D assignment may be TRBD1 or TRBD2 (6 bases each). Between the trimmed V and J ends, which lost 4 bases and 5 bases, there was a span of 11 bases. The CDR3 has 13 residues. Germline CDR1 and CDR2: SEHNR and FQNEAQ (reference sequence). The CDR3 spells CASSWSGAETQYF. CDR3 coding DNA: TGTGCCAGCAGCTGGTCGGGGGCGGAGACCCAGTACTTC. Using reference TRBV7-9 and TRBJ2-5 for the parts outside the CDR3, the full variable domain is DTGVSQNPRHKITKRGQNVTFRCDPISEHNRLYWYRQTLGQGPEFLTYFQNEAQLEKSRLLSDRFSAERPKGSFSTLEIQRTEQGDSAMYLCASSWSGAETQYFGPGTRLLVL.

The chain carries TRBV28 and TRBJ2-7; D possibly corresponds to TRBD2 (6 bases). V was cut by 5 bases and J by 1 base, with 15 bases left in between. CDR3 length: 15 amino acids. Germline V gene sequence: CDR1 MDHEN, CDR2 SYDVKM. CDR3 in DNA: TGTGCCAGCAGTGACGCCGGGGGTATTTCCTACGAGCAGTACTTC. Residues: CASSDAGGISYEQYF.

The J gene is TRBJ2-7, the V gene TRBV30, with D possibly being TRBD2 (6 bases). In germline, CDR1 is GTSNPN, CDR2 SVGIG (reference sequence). V was pared by 5 bases and J by 2 bases, with 10 bases between. The CDR3 consists of 12 residues. The CDR3 sequence: CAWDGGPYEQYF. DNA of the CDR3: TGTGCCTGGGACGGGGGACCCTACGAGCAGTACTTC.

V and J are TRBV30 and TRBJ1-2, with D unresolved. Per the germline V gene, CDR1 is GTSNPN and CDR2 is SVGIG (reference sequence). The CDR3 contains 12 residues. Trimming removed 8 bases from V and 7 bases from J, with 17 bases in between. The CDR3 DNA reads as TGTGCCCTGCGGGCCTTCTCGGCTGGCTACACCTTC. It codes for CALRAFSAGYTF.

This clone has at least ten counts. This CDR3 is also generated by other DNA sequences in the sample. This sequence joins TRBV15 and TRBJ2-6; tentatively, D is TRBD1 (5 bases). V shed 1 base and J shed 2 bases, with 9 bases lying between them. CDR1 LNHNV and CDR2 YYDKDF come from the germline V gene (reference sequence). CDR3 length equals 16 residues. The DNA for the CDR3 is TGTGCCACCAGCAGAGGCAGGGATCCTGGGGCCAACGTCCTGACTTTC. It encodes CATSRGRDPGANVLTF.

This sequence joins TRBV18 and TRBJ1-1; 8 bases are a match to TRBD1. Germline lookup yields CDR1 KGHSH and CDR2 LQKENI. With V trimmed by 3 bases and J by 8 bases, 8 bases remained unmatched. The CDR3 contains 14 residues. The CDR3 sequence is CASSPVLGDREAFF. The CDR3 bases are TGTGCCAGCTCACCTGTCCTCGGGGACAGGGAAGCTTTCTTT.

The V and J genes are TRBV5-1 and TRBJ1-4; D unresolved. The CDR3 is 16 amino acids. Trimming pared 2 bases from V and 8 bases from J, leaving 19 bases between. CDR1 is SGHRS and CDR2 is YFSETQ in the germline V gene. The CDR3 region is CASSFGLSLREEKLFF. The CDR3, as DNA: TGCGCCAGCAGCTTCGGACTTTCACTAAGGGAAGAAAAACTGTTTTTT.

Only a few counts were recorded for this clone. The rearrangement uses TRBV29-1 and TRBJ1-2, with D possibly being TRBD1 (6 bases). CDR3 length: 12 residues. Trimming left V 7 bases short and J 4 bases short, with 13 bases between. The germline CDR1 and CDR2 sequences are SQVTM and ANQGSEA. In DNA form, the CDR3 reads TGCAGCGCCGGTGGGGGCGTCTATGGCTACACCTTC. Protein: CSAGGGVYGYTF.

The chain combines TRBV5-1 with TRBJ1-3, with D uncertain. CDR1 and CDR2 from the germline V gene are SGHRS and YFSETQ. The ends were cut back, 1 base at V and 1 base at J, with 6 bases in the middle. The CDR3 contains 14 residues. The CDR3 region has the DNA TGCGCCAGCAGCTTGACAGAGTCTGGAAACACCATATATTTT. It translates to CASSLTESGNTIYF.

In nucleotides, the CDR3 is TGTGCCTGGACCCGTAGCACAGATACGCAGTATTTT. Translating gives CAWTRSTDTQYF. The chain has TRBV30 and TRBJ2-3; no definite D call. The CDR3 is 12 amino acids. CDR1 is GTSNPN, CDR2 SVGIG, per germline (reference sequence). With 4 bases removed from V and 0 bases from J, the gap between germline ends came to 5 bases.

As DNA, the CDR3 is TGTGCCTGGAATCCCCGGGCCTCGGGCGAGCAGTACTTC. Its protein product is CAWNPRASGEQYF. V gene TRBV30 combines with J gene TRBJ2-7; D is unresolved. The V end lost 4 bases, the J end lost 6 bases, and 16 bases lay between the germline ends. This CDR3 spans 13 amino acids. Germline V gene sequence: CDR1 GTSNPN, CDR2 SVGIG (reference sequence).

The chain combines TRBV27 with TRBJ2-2; possibly TRBD2 for D (5 bases). V lost 4 bases to trimming and J lost 0 bases, with 9 bases between them. In germline, CDR1 is MNHEY, CDR2 SMNVEV (reference sequence). The CDR3 has 15 amino acids. This chain's CDR3 is CASSSRGPNTGELFF. The CDR3 bases are TGTGCCAGCAGTTCCCGCGGGCCGAACACCGGGGAGCTGTTTTTT.

The chain recombines TRBV10-3 with TRBJ1-2, with D possibly TRBD1 on 6 matching bases. This CDR3 region has 15 residues. Trimming took off 10 bases at V and 2 bases at J, with 20 bases between the two ends. CDR1 is ENHRY and CDR2 is SYGVKD in the germline V gene. DNA for the CDR3: TGTGCCACAAACAGCCGGGGGGCTTTAAACTATGGCTACACCTTC. Protein product: CATNSRGALNYGYTF.

This clone occurred a few times. This chain uses TRBV5-4 with TRBJ2-1; no clear D. The CDR3 loop spans 11 amino acids. The germline CDR1 and CDR2 sequences are SGHNT and YYREEE (reference sequence). Trimming stripped 4 bases from V and 7 bases from J, with 6 bases between. CDR3 DNA sequence: TGTGCCAGCAGCGCTTGGAATGAGCAGTTCTTC. This gives the protein CASSAWNEQFF.

The rearrangement links TRBV28 to TRBJ1-4; D not resolved. The V gene lost 2 bases and the J gene lost 4 bases, with 5 bases spanning the gap. CDR1 and CDR2 (germline): MDHEN, SYDVKM. The CDR3 has 13 amino acids. The CDR3: CASSLVFNEKLFF. The CDR3 DNA follows: TGTGCCAGCAGTTTAGTATTTAATGAAAAACTGTTTTTT.

This clone was counted many times. V gene TRBV5-6 combines with J gene TRBJ2-1; weak D call: TRBD2 (6 bases). The CDR3 is 14 amino acids. With 0 bases removed from V and 9 bases from J, the gap between germline ends came to 13 bases. Germline V lookup: CDR1 SGHDT, CDR2 YYEEEE. CDR3 residues: CASSLGGRDGEQFF. The CDR3 region has the DNA TGTGCCAGCAGCTTGGGAGGGCGGGATGGTGAGCAGTTCTTC.